In its sample, the clone carrying this T cell receptor beta chain was seen a few times. The antigen is not known. The same CDR3 can be traced to other DNA sequences in this sample. The trim removed 1 base at V and 1 base at J, leaving 1 base unmatched. The CDR3 runs to 15 residues. Germline CDR1 is MDHEN and CDR2 is SYDVKM. Profiling relied on immunoSEQ multiplex PCR, and the TCRdb table lists in-frame clones only, not all of them. The sample holds over 2 million clones, around 92% seen once. The entry originates in a study of shared clonotypes between healthy human individuals. The study, taken as a whole, reports: With four donors compared, roughly 4.9% of naive CD4 clonotypes were shared. Non-shared clonotypes displayed generation probabilities falling below those of clonotypes present in all four donors.

This chain joins TRBV28 and TRBJ1-1, with 9 nucleotides matching TRBD1. Sequencing was done on a sample of naive CD4+ T cells from PBMCs. Subset of the sample: CD45RA+ positively selected. This receptor was obtained from a man aged 18 to 35 in good health. Some clones in this sample may be carry-over from other donors' samples. Written as DNA, the CDR3 is TGTGCCAGCAGTTTATCGGGACAGGGGAACACTGAAGCTTTCTTT. Translating it yields CASSLSGQGNTEAFF.